This TCR beta chain was identified during a study of tumor-infiltrating lymphocytes in primary liver carcinoma (dated 2017 in TCRdb). Regarding the complete study: Between late 2015 and March 2016, 4 or 5 patients in China with histopathologically diagnosed primary liver carcinoma had surgical resection. Roughly 3.65 to 7.5 million productive TCRbeta reads were obtained per sample, and no significant difference in read depth was found between tissue types. A total of approximately 35 specimens from 5 patients underwent TCRbeta repertoire sequencing, comprising about 25 tumor regions, 5 adjacent noncancerous liver tissues and 5 peripheral blood samples. High reproducibility was observed for the technical replicate repertoires, with mean shared-clone rates roughly 0.87 and correlation coefficients above 0.95. The study combined TCRbeta repertoire sequencing, expression microarrays and whole-exome sequencing across five regions of each liver tumor, with adjacent normal tissue and blood. Tumors of the five patients were stage T1-T3 N0M0 with maximum diameters of roughly 4.2 to 11 cm. The five patients, three men and two women aged 30 to 69 years, had hepatocellular carcinoma (four) or combined HCC and intrahepatic cholangiocarcinoma (one). Beyond this particular receptor, the publication reports: Only the TCR beta chain was sequenced, which likely underestimates true repertoire diversity because unpaired alpha chains were not captured. Only a few patients were included in the study, and the authors note that the findings should be validated in a larger study. Bulk unsorted samples precluded comparing CD4+ and CD8+ T cell repertoires. The top 250 clones accounted for a significantly greater share of the repertoire in tumors than in blood (p = 0.039). Pairs of tumor regions showed greater repertoire overlap (mean roughly 35%) than tumor-adjacent pairs (17%) or tumor-blood pairs (approximately 15%), which is consistent with antigen-driven expansion.

As for this clonotype: What this receptor recognizes is not known. The record has no base qualities; no much larger clone is one base away.

TRIzol reagent was used to extract blood RNA from unsorted whole blood, while the DNeasy Blood & Tissue kit provided the germline DNA. Patients had chronic HBV infection and were treatment-naive at sampling. Around 4 milliliters of peripheral blood were collected into K2EDTA tubes before surgery. Using a constant-region primer and ProtoScript II reverse transcriptase, TCRbeta-specific cDNA was reverse-transcribed from roughly 500 ng total RNA. Three nested multiplex PCR rounds, following a slightly modified ARM-PCR procedure, were used to build the TCRbeta libraries. Each of the first two PCR rounds ran for approximately 10 cycles using multiplex TRBV1-TRBV30 forward primers together with a Cbeta reverse primer. Sample barcodes and Illumina adapters were added in a final 25-cycle PCR using Deep VentR polymerase. Before sequencing, amplicons between 200 and 500 bp were purified from gel using a QIAquick gel extraction kit. The TCRbeta amplicons were sequenced with 250-bp paired-end reads on an Illumina HiSeq 2500. The original methods were these. Reads were quality-trimmed with Trimmomatic v0.33, and paired reads were merged with FLASH v1.2.11 to recover full CDR3 sequences. V, D and J germline segments were assigned to the rearranged TCRbeta sequences using MiGEC v1.2.1b. Clonotype statistics, along with Shannon-Wiener diversity indices, were calculated using VDJtools v1.0.0. To reduce sampling bias, subsequent analyses other than the diversity analysis used only the 250 most abundant clonotypes in each sample. TCRdb cleaned the public reads at Q25 with fastp, built clones with MiXCR and kept in-frame beta chains. Each CDR3 protein gets just one entry, which takes the most common genes and DNA from the rows behind it. It is TCRdb's table, rather than the study itself, that gives the V and J calls and clone size. The sample profile shows hundreds of thousands of distinct CDR3 sequences; approximately 58% of them were found once. In total, the top ten clones hold approximately 15% of the sample.

Trimming takes 5 bases from V and 3 bases from J, and the germline ends sit 13 bases apart. The CDR3 holds 14 amino acids from the cysteine to the phenylalanine. Of all the DNA, just the CDR3 is kept, 42 bases in frame from base 1. CDR1 and CDR2 are drawn from the germline V gene (reference sequence): MNHNY, SVGAGI. This chain is built from TRBV6-6 and TRBJ1-1, with the identity of the D gene unclear. The receptor was isolated from a woman under 40 with primary liver carcinoma and hepatitis B virus infection. The sequenced sample was peripheral blood. The CDR3 has the sequence CASSPAARDTEAFF. In nucleotides, the sequence is TGTGCCAGCAGTCCGGCGGCACGCGACACTGAAGCTTTCTTT.